Here is one T cell receptor beta chain with its context. Its specificity is not known. The record originates from a study of T cell repertoires in cytomegalovirus infection. TCRdb analysed the reads with MiXCR anew, one entry per CDR3 protein. The data contain around 300,000 distinct CDR3 sequences, roughly 9.5% of them singletons. The CDR3 contains 14 residues. V was clipped by 7 bases and J by 6 bases, with 18 bases between them. Germline V gives CDR1 MDHEN, CDR2 SYDVKM. Study observations and caveats: The ex vivo response was dominated by HLA-C-restricted CMV-specific TCR beta clonotypes.

The TCR was taken from a human donor in good health (CMV status not recorded). Some clones in this sample may be carry-over from other donors' samples. The V gene is TRBV28, the J gene TRBJ1-1; tentatively, D is TRBD1 (6 bases). Sequencing was done on a sample of PBMCs. The CDR3 is CASIIRGGPPEAFF. CDR3 coding DNA: TGTGCCAGCATCATAAGGGGGGGGCCACCTGAAGCTTTCTTT.